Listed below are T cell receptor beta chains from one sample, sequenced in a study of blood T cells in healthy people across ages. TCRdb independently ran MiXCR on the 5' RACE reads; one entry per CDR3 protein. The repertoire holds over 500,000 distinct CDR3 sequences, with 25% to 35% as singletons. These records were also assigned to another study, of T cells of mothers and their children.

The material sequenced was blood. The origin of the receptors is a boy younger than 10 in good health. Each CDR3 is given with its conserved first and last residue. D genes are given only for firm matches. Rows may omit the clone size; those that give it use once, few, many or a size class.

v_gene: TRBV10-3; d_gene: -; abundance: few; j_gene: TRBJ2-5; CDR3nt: TGTGCCATCGGGGAGATCGGGGAGACCCAGTACTTC; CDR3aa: CAIGEIGETQYF
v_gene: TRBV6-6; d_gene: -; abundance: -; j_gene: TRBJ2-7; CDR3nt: TGTGCCAGCGGCCCGGGCGGGTTCTCCTACGAGCAGTACTTC; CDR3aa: CASGPGGFSYEQYF
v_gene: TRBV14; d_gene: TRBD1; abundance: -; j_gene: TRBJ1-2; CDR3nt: TGTGCCAGCAGCCACTACCGGGACAGGAACTATGGCTACACCTTC; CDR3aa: CASSHYRDRNYGYTF
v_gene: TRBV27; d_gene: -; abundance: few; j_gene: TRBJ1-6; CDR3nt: TGTGCCAGCAGTTTAGGGAGCGGGAGTCGAAATTCACCCCTCCACTTT; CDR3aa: CASSLGSGSRNSPLHF
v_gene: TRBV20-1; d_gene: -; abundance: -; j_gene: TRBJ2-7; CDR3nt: TGCAGTGCTAGAGACCCTAGCTTCTACGAGCAGTACTTC; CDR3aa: CSARDPSFYEQYF
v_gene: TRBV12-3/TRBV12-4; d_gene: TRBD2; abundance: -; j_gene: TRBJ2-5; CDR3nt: TGTGCCAGCACCCCCCGGGTGGGACTAGCGGGTTACCAAGAGACCCAGTACTTC; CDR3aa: CASTPRVGLAGYQETQYF
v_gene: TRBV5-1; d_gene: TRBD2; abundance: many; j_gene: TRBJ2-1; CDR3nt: TGCGCCAGCAGCTTGGAGGGGACTAGCGGTCACAATGAGCAGTTCTTC; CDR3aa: CASSLEGTSGHNEQFF
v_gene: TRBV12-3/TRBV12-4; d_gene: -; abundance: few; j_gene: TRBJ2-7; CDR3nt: TGTGCCAGCACCTTAGACGAAAGCTCCTACGAGCAGTACTTC; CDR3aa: CASTLDESSYEQYF
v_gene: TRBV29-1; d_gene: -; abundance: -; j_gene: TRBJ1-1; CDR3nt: TGCAGCGTTGATGGGGGGGAGGGTAAGGGTATGAACACTGAAGCTTTCTTT; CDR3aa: CSVDGGEGKGMNTEAFF
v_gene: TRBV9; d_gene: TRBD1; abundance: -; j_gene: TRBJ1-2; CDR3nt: TGTGCCAGCAGCGCGACAGGGGGCTTTGGCTACACCTTC; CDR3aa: CASSATGGFGYTF
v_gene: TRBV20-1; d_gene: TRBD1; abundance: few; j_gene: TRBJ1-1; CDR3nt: TGCAGTGCTAGAGTACCACAGGGGTCTGACACTGAAGCTTTCTTT; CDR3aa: CSARVPQGSDTEAFF
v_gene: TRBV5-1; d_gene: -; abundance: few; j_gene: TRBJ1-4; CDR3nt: TGCGCCAGCAGCTTGAACGTACGTAATGAAAAACTGTTTTTT; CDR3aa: CASSLNVRNEKLFF
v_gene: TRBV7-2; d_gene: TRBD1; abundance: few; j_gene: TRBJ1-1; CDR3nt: TGTGCCAGCAGCCCCCGGGACAGGGGGTTTGAAGCTTTCTTT; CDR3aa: CASSPRDRGFEAFF
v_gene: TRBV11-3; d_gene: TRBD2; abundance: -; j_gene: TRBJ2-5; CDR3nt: TGTGCCAGCAGCCGGACTAGCGGACAGACCCAGTACTTC; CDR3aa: CASSRTSGQTQYF
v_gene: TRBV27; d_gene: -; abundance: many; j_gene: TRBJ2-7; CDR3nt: TGTGCCAGCAGTTTTGGGCAGGGGTACGAGCAGTACTTC; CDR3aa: CASSFGQGYEQYF
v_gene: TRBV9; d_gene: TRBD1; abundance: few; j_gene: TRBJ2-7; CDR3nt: TGTGCCAGCAGCGCCGGGACAGGGGCTACCTACGAGCAGTACTTC; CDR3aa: CASSAGTGATYEQYF
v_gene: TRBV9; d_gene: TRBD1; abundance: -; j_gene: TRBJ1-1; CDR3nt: TGTGCCAGCAGCGCGGGACAGGGAAACACTGAAGCTTTCTTT; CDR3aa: CASSAGQGNTEAFF
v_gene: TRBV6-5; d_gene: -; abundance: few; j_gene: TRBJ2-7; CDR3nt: TGTGCCAGCGGGTTAGAGTACGAGCAGTACTTC; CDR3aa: CASGLEYEQYF
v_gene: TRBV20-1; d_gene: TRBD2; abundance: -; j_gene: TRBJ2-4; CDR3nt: TGCAGTGCTCCCAGCGGGGGGTGGGGAGACATTCAGTACTTC; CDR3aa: CSAPSGGWGDIQYF
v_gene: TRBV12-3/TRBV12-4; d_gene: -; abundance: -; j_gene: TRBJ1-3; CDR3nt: TGTGCCAGCAGCCGGGATCATGGTCACACCATATATTTT; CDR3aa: CASSRDHGHTIYF
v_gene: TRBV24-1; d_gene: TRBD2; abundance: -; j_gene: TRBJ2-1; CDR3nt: TGTGCCACCAGTGCGCGGGGGAGCTCCTACAATGAGCAGTTCTTC; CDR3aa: CATSARGSSYNEQFF
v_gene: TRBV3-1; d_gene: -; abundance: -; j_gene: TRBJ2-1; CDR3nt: TGTGCCAGCAGCCAAGGTTCCCCCTACAATGAGCAGTTCTTC; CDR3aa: CASSQGSPYNEQFF
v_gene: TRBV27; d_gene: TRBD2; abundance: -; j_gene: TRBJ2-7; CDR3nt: TGTGCCAGCAGTCTAGGACTAGCGGGGGAAGGCGAGCAGTACTTC; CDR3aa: CASSLGLAGEGEQYF
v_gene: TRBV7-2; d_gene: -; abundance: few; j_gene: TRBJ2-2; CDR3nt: TGTGCCAGCAGCTTAAGGGAGACCGGGGAGCTGTTTTTT; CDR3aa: CASSLRETGELFF
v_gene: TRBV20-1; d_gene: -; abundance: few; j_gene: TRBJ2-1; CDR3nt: TGCAGTGCTAGAGATACCCAAGGGGGAGATTACAATGAGCAGTTCTTC; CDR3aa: CSARDTQGGDYNEQFF
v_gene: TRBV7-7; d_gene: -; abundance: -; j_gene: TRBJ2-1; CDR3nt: TGTGCTAGCAGCATGCTATCGGGACCCCCTGCGAATGAGCAGTTCTTC; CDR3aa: CASSMLSGPPANEQFF
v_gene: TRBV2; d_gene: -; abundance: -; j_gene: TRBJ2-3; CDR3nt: TGTGCCAGCAGTGAAGGTTGGACAACGTACAATGAGCAGTTCTTT; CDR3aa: CASSEGWTTYNEQFF
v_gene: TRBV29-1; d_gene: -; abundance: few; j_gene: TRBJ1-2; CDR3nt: TGCAGCGTTGGGGAGCGGAGGAGGCTGTTATATGGCTACACCTTC; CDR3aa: CSVGERRRLLYGYTF
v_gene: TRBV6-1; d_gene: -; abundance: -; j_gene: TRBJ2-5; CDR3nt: TGTGCCAGCGGCGGACAGTGGTTCCAAGAGACCCAGTACTTC; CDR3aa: CASGGQWFQETQYF
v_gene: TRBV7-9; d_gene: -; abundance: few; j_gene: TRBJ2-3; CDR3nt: TGTGCCAGCAGCCCCGGCGAGGTTGGCACAGATACGCAGTATTTT; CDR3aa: CASSPGEVGTDTQYF
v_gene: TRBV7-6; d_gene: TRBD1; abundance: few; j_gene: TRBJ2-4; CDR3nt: TGTGCCAGCAGCTCCGGGACAGGTCTAGCCAAAAACATTCAGTACTTC; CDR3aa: CASSSGTGLAKNIQYF
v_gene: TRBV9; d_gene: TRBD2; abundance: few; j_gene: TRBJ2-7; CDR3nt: TGTGCCAGCAGCTCTAGCGGGAGGGACCTGAGCGAGCAGTACTTC; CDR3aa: CASSSSGRDLSEQYF
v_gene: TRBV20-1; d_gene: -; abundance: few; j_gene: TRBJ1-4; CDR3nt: TGCAGTGCTAGGTTACCCTCGGGACTGACGAATGAAAAACTGTTTTTT; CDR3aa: CSARLPSGLTNEKLFF
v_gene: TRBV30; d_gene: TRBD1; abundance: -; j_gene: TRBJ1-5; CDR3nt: TGTGCCAACCCACAAGGACAGGGCTATAGCAATCAGCCCCAGCATTTT; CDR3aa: CANPQGQGYSNQPQHF
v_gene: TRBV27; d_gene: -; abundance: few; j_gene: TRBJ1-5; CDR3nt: TGTGCCAGCAGCCTTGTAGGGAGGACGGATCAGCCCCAGCATTTT; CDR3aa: CASSLVGRTDQPQHF
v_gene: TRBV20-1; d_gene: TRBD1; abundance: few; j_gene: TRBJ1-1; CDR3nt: TGCAGTGCTAGAGTGAAGGGGGCAAACACTGAAGCTTTCTTT; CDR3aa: CSARVKGANTEAFF
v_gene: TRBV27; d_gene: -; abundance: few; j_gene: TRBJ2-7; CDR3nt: TGTGCCAGCAGTTCTCGAGGGCCCAAGAACGAGCAGTACTTC; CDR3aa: CASSSRGPKNEQYF
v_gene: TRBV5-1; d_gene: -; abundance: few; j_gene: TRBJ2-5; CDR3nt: TGCGCCAGCAGCCCGGGATCCCCACAAGAGACCCAGTACTTC; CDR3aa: CASSPGSPQETQYF
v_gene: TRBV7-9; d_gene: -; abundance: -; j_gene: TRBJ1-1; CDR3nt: TGTGCCAGCAGCGGATGGGACATAGAAGCTTTCTTT; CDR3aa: CASSGWDIEAFF
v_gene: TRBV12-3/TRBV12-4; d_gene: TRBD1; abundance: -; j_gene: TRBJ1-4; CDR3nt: TGTGCCAGCAGTTTTACAGGGGGGACTGAAAAACTGTTTTTT; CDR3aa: CASSFTGGTEKLFF
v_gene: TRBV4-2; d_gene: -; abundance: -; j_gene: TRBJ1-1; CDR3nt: TGTGCCAGCAGCCCGGTTGGCCGGGAAGCTTTCTTT; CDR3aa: CASSPVGREAFF
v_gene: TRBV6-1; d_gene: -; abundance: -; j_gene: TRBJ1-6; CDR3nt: TGTGCCAGCACCGGGGACCTCCTGGTGTCCTATAATTCACCCCTCCACTTT; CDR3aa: CASTGDLLVSYNSPLHF
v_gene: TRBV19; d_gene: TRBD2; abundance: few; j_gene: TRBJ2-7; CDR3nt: TGTGCCAGTAGTACCCGGGGGGTGCACGAGCAGTACTTC; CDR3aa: CASSTRGVHEQYF
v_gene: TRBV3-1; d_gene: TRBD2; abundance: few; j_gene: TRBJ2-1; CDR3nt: TGTGCCAGCAGGCCTCTTAGCGGGAGTTCCTACAATGAGCAGTTCTTC; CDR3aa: CASRPLSGSSYNEQFF
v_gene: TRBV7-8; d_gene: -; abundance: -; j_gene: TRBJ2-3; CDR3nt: TGTGCCAGCAGCTTGAGATGGGACGGAGATACGCAGTATTTT; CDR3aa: CASSLRWDGDTQYF
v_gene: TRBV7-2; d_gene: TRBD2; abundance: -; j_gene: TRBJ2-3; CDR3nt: TGTGCCAGCAGCTCTACTAGCGGGCCAGATACGCAGTATTTT; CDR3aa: CASSSTSGPDTQYF
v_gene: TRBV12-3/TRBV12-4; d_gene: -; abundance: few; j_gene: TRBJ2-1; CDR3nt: TGTGCCAGCAGGCTCGATCCAAATCCGCCCTACAATGAGCAGTTCTTC; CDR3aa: CASRLDPNPPYNEQFF
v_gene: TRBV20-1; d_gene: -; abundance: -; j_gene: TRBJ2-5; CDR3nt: TGCAGTGCTTCCTCCTCGGACAACCAAGAGACCCAGTACTTC; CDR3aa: CSASSSDNQETQYF
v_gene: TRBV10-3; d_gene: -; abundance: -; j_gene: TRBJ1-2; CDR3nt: TGTGCCATCAGTGGTTCCGCTCATGGCTACACCTTC; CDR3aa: CAISGSAHGYTF
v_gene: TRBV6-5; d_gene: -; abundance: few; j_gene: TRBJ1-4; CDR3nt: TGTGCCAGCAGCTGGACGTCGGGGAGGGACAAACTGTTTTTT; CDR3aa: CASSWTSGRDKLFF
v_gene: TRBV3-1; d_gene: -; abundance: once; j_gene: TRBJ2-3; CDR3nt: TGTGCCAGCAGCCATAACCCGGGAGTCACAGATACGCAGTACTTT; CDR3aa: CASSHNPGVTDTQYF
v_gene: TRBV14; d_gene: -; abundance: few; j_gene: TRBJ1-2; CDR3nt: TGTGCCAGCAGCCATTCGGACAGTTCTAACTATGGCTACACCTTC; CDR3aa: CASSHSDSSNYGYTF
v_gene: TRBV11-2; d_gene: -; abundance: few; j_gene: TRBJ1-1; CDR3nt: TGTGCCAGCAGCTCTAGCGGATCGGGAACAAACACTGAAGCTTTCTTT; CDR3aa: CASSSSGSGTNTEAFF
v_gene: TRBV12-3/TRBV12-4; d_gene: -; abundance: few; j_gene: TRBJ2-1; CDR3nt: TGTGCCAGCAGTCCCCGGGATGGCAATGAGCAGTTCTTC; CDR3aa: CASSPRDGNEQFF